This T cell receptor beta chain originates from a study of shared T cell receptors in the human thymus. The ends were cut back, 5 bases at V and 4 bases at J, with 12 bases in the middle. Germline V gives CDR1 GTSNPN, CDR2 SVGIG (reference sequence). The CDR3 consists of 14 residues. TCRdb's table, derived via immunoSEQ multiplex PCR, lists solely in-frame clones and lacks some. The repertoire holds about 730,000 clones, with 70% to 90% as singletons. This sample also appeared in a second study, on human thymus T cells. That study adds: Samples came from healthy Finnish infants during open corrective cardiac surgery. Corrective heart surgery yielded the resections from which the thymus tissue came. The related literature has documented a marked overlap of thymic repertoires among unrelated individuals.

This clonotype was obtained from a girl under three years old with a congenital heart defect. The rearrangement joins TRBV30 to TRBJ1-6, with D possibly matching TRBD1 (5 bases). The sample comprised thymocytes. Here the CDR3 reads CAWGAGQYNSPLHF. Here the CDR3 DNA reads TGTGCCTGGGGCGCGGGGCAGTATAATTCACCCCTCCACTTT.